This is a list of T cell receptor beta chains from one sample in a study of blood T cell repertoires in COVID-19. Data came from immunoSEQ multiplex PCR; TCRdb stores just in-frame clones and leaves some out. The sample records 150,000 to 200,000 clones, about 89% being singletons. Specimen: peripheral blood. Receptors were obtained from a man in his 70s with acute or convalescent COVID-19. The CDR3 runs from the conserved cysteine through the conserved F or W. The order of the fields is J gene, D gene, clone size, V gene, CDR3 DNA, CDR3 protein. The D gene is left open where the match is weak. The size of a clone is reported for some rows only, either as once, few or many, or as a class for expanded clones.

J: TRBJ2-1; D: TRBD2; size: NA; V: TRBV7-3; DNA: TGTGCCAGCAGCTTAGCGGGGGGACTCTCCTACAATGAGCAGTTCTTC; CDR3: CASSLAGGLSYNEQFF
J: TRBJ1-6; D: NA; size: once; V: TRBV30; DNA: TGTGCCTTGGAAACAGGGTATAATTCACCCCTCCACTTT; CDR3: CALETGYNSPLHF
J: TRBJ2-1; D: TRBD2; size: NA; V: TRBV19; DNA: TGTGCCAGTACCTCGTGGGGCAGGGAGGCCGGGACTAGCCTGATGGGGCAGTTCTTC; CDR3: CASTSWGREAGTSLMGQFF
J: TRBJ1-2; D: NA; size: few; V: TRBV11-2; DNA: TGTGCCAGCAGCGATGGTGGGAGGTATGGCTACACCTTC; CDR3: CASSDGGRYGYTF
J: TRBJ1-3; D: NA; size: NA; V: TRBV5-6; DNA: TGTGCCAGCAGCTTGGGCGATTTT; CDR3: CASSLGDF
J: TRBJ2-1; D: NA; size: few; V: TRBV3-1/TRBV3-2; DNA: TGTGCCAGCAGCCAAGATCCCCCAAGCTGGCCAGGGAATGAGCAGTTCTTC; CDR3: CASSQDPPSWPGNEQFF
J: TRBJ2-5; D: TRBD1; size: NA; V: TRBV7-6; DNA: TGTGCCAGCAGCTCCCTTAGGGGGCGCGGAGAGACCCAGTACTTC; CDR3: CASSSLRGRGETQYF
J: TRBJ2-1; D: TRBD1; size: NA; V: TRBV6-5; DNA: TGTGCCAGCAGTTACACCCCGGGACAGGGATACAATGAGCAGTTCTTC; CDR3: CASSYTPGQGYNEQFF
J: TRBJ2-2; D: TRBD2; size: NA; V: TRBV9; DNA: TGTGCCAGCAGCGTAGATTCGGGGGGGAGCACCGGGGAGCTGTTTTTT; CDR3: CASSVDSGGSTGELFF
J: TRBJ2-1; D: NA; size: once; V: TRBV7-2; DNA: TGTGCCAGCAGCTTAGCCCACGGTCTCTACAATGAGCAGTTCTTC; CDR3: CASSLAHGLYNEQFF
J: TRBJ1-1; D: TRBD1; size: NA; V: TRBV7-9; DNA: TGTGCCAGCAGCAGTGGGACAGAATCCAAAGCTTTCTTT; CDR3: CASSSGTESKAFF
J: TRBJ2-3; D: TRBD2; size: NA; V: TRBV28; DNA: TGTGCCAGCAGAGTCCCACTAGCGGGGTTGGATACGCAGTATTTT; CDR3: CASRVPLAGLDTQYF
J: TRBJ2-1; D: TRBD1; size: NA; V: TRBV9; DNA: TGTGCCAGCAACAGGGGATTCAATGAGCAGTTCTTC; CDR3: CASNRGFNEQFF
J: TRBJ2-1; D: TRBD1; size: once; V: TRBV5-8; DNA: TGTGCCAGCAGCTTGGACAGGGGACGGTACAATGAGCAGTTCTTC; CDR3: CASSLDRGRYNEQFF
J: TRBJ2-7; D: TRBD1; size: NA; V: TRBV18; DNA: TGTGCCAGCTCACCACTAACAGGGGGAGGATACGAGCAGTACTTC; CDR3: CASSPLTGGGYEQYF
J: TRBJ2-1; D: TRBD2; size: NA; V: TRBV5-1; DNA: TGCGCCAGCAGCTTACGACTAGCGGGAGGCGGGAATGAGCAGTTCTTC; CDR3: CASSLRLAGGGNEQFF
J: TRBJ1-1; D: NA; size: NA; V: TRBV6-6; DNA: TGTGCCAGCAGTCCACGACAGCTCATGAACACTGAAGCTTTCTTT; CDR3: CASSPRQLMNTEAFF
J: TRBJ1-5; D: TRBD1; size: NA; V: TRBV18; DNA: TGTGCCAGCTCGGCGGTGGGACAGGGCCCTAATCAGCCCCAGCATTTT; CDR3: CASSAVGQGPNQPQHF
J: TRBJ1-6; D: NA; size: NA; V: TRBV9; DNA: TGTGCCAGCAGCGCCGGCGACAGACCACCCCTCCACTTT; CDR3: CASSAGDRPPLHF
J: TRBJ2-7; D: TRBD1; size: NA; V: TRBV7-2; DNA: TGTGCCAGCAGCCTCCGACAGGGTTACGAGCAGTACTTC; CDR3: CASSLRQGYEQYF
J: TRBJ2-2; D: NA; size: NA; V: TRBV19; DNA: TGTGCCAGTAGTATCAACCGAGGGACCGGGGAGCTGTTTTTT; CDR3: CASSINRGTGELFF
J: TRBJ1-2; D: TRBD1; size: NA; V: TRBV9; DNA: TGTGCCAGCAGCGGGACAGGGGTTGGCTATGGCTACACCTTC; CDR3: CASSGTGVGYGYTF
J: TRBJ2-7; D: NA; size: NA; V: TRBV21-1; DNA: TGTGCCAGCAGCAAAGCGCTTTACCAGGGAACCGAACAGTACTTC; CDR3: CASSKALYQGTEQYF
J: TRBJ1-5; D: NA; size: NA; V: TRBV7-9; DNA: TGTGCCAGCAGTAGCCGGGGTCAGCCCCAGCATTTT; CDR3: CASSSRGQPQHF
J: TRBJ1-1; D: TRBD1; size: NA; V: TRBV7-8; DNA: TGTGCCAGCAGCTTTCCAGGGGGAAAACACACTGAAGCTTTCTTT; CDR3: CASSFPGGKHTEAFF
J: TRBJ2-3; D: TRBD1; size: NA; V: TRBV24-1; DNA: TGTGCCACCAGTGACCGGGACAGGGGAACCTTCCACACAGATACGCAGTATTTT; CDR3: CATSDRDRGTFHTDTQYF
J: TRBJ2-2; D: TRBD1; size: NA; V: TRBV10-1; DNA: TGCGCCAGCAGTGAGTGGACAGGAACCACCGGGGAGCTGTTTTTT; CDR3: CASSEWTGTTGELFF
J: TRBJ2-1; D: TRBD2; size: NA; V: TRBV28; DNA: TGTGCCAGCAGTACACTAGCGGGAGGTCGCTCTGAGCAGTTCTTC; CDR3: CASSTLAGGRSEQFF
J: TRBJ1-2; D: TRBD1; size: NA; V: TRBV2; DNA: TGTGCCAGCAGGGACGGACAGGTCTATGGCTACACCTTC; CDR3: CASRDGQVYGYTF
J: TRBJ2-3; D: TRBD2; size: once; V: TRBV4-1; DNA: TGCGCCAGCCGGGGAGGGGTACCCGCGGATACGCAGTATTTT; CDR3: CASRGGVPADTQYF
J: TRBJ2-7; D: TRBD2; size: NA; V: TRBV6-4; DNA: TGTGCCAGCAGTCCACGAGCGGGAGGCGGATACGAGCAGTACTTC; CDR3: CASSPRAGGGYEQYF
J: TRBJ2-7; D: NA; size: NA; V: TRBV28; DNA: TGTGCCAGCCGGAGGATAGGCCTTTCCTACGAGCAGTACTTC; CDR3: CASRRIGLSYEQYF
J: TRBJ2-1; D: NA; size: NA; V: TRBV5-4; DNA: TGTGCCAGCACCGACGGGTGGGAGTCCAATGAGCAGTTCTTC; CDR3: CASTDGWESNEQFF
J: TRBJ1-1; D: NA; size: NA; V: TRBV28; DNA: TGTGCCAGCAGTTTATTGGGCGGGGTGGCTTTCTTT; CDR3: CASSLLGGVAFF
J: TRBJ1-1; D: TRBD1; size: few; V: TRBV29-1; DNA: TGCAGCGTGGGGGACAGGCGAAACACTGAAGCTTTCTTT; CDR3: CSVGDRRNTEAFF